A selection of T cell receptor beta chains follows, all from one sample in a study of beta chain features in type 1 diabetes. Generated by immunoSEQ multiplex PCR, the TCRdb table keeps only in-frame clones and is missing some. The sample holds more than 300,000 clones, roughly 13% seen once. Sequenced: naive CD4+ T cells from blood. These receptors were obtained from a woman under 30 with type 1 diabetes. The CDR3 runs from the conserved cysteine through the conserved F or W. A D gene is named only where the DNA matches it firmly. Clone sizes are given selectively: once, few, many, or a class where the clone is expanded.

D	size	V	J	CDR3	DNA
TRBD1	-	TRBV6-5	TRBJ2-4	CASGQENIQYF	TGTGCCAGCGGACAGGAGAACATTCAGTACTTC
-	few	TRBV4-3	TRBJ2-3	CASSQEGGSTDTQYF	TGCGCCAGCAGCCAAGAAGGCGGGAGCACAGATACGCAGTATTTT
-	few	TRBV5-4	TRBJ1-4	CASSKDVGGATNEKLFF	TGTGCCAGCAGCAAGGACGTCGGAGGGGCAACTAATGAAAAACTGTTTTTT
TRBD2	few	TRBV9	TRBJ2-1	CASSVELADYNEQFF	TGTGCCAGCAGCGTAGAACTAGCGGACTACAATGAGCAGTTCTTC
TRBD1	few	TRBV29-1	TRBJ2-1	CSVSGQGYNEQFF	TGCAGCGTTTCTGGACAGGGCTACAATGAGCAGTTCTTC
-	-	TRBV7-9	TRBJ2-5	CASSKKLSGETQYF	TGTGCCAGCAGCAAGAAGCTTTCGGGGGAGACCCAGTACTTC
-	few	TRBV9	TRBJ2-5	CASSVSRGPQETQYF	TGTGCCAGCAGCGTGAGCCGAGGGCCCCAAGAGACCCAGTACTTC
-	few	TRBV6-6	TRBJ1-2	CASSPGGGYGYTF	TGTGCCAGCAGCCCTGGAGGCGGCTATGGCTACACCTTC
TRBD1	-	TRBV5-6	TRBJ2-2	CASSTDRGQTGELFF	TGTGCCAGCAGCACGGACAGGGGGCAAACCGGGGAGCTGTTTTTT
TRBD1	-	TRBV7-9	TRBJ2-7	CASSSRDSYEQYF	TGTGCCAGCAGCTCCCGGGACAGCTACGAGCAGTACTTC
-	few	TRBV4-3	TRBJ1-3	CASSHPDRGDTIYF	TGCGCCAGCAGCCACCCAGACCGGGGGGACACCATATATTTT
TRBD1	few	TRBV19	TRBJ1-2	CASSDRAYGYTF	TGTGCCAGTAGTGACAGGGCCTATGGCTACACCTTC
TRBD1	-	TRBV19	TRBJ1-6	CASSIPDRDNSPLHF	TGTGCCAGTAGTATTCCGGACAGGGATAATTCACCCCTCCACTTT
-	few	TRBV18	TRBJ1-2	CASSPQSNSGYTF	TGTGCCAGCTCACCCCAATCTAACTCTGGCTACACCTTC
-	-	TRBV14	TRBJ2-5	CASSQGRRGTQYF	TGTGCCAGCAGCCAAGGTCGACGGGGGACCCAGTACTTC
-	-	TRBV6-5	TRBJ2-7	CASGQGTDSYEQYF	TGTGCCAGCGGCCAGGGTACGGATTCCTACGAGCAGTACTTC
-	-	TRBV28	TRBJ1-2	CASSSYGYTF	TGTGCCAGCAGCTCCTATGGCTACACCTTC
-	-	TRBV5-1	TRBJ1-5	CASSLDGEGNQPQHF	TGCGCCAGCAGCTTGGATGGTGAGGGCAATCAGCCCCAGCATTTT
-	-	TRBV14	TRBJ2-2	CATSPRQTTGELFF	TGTGCCACCTCCCCCCGACAGACTACCGGGGAGCTGTTTTTT
TRBD2	-	TRBV9	TRBJ2-6	CASSATSGGLSGANVLTF	TGTGCCAGCAGCGCGACTAGCGGGGGGCTCTCTGGGGCCAACGTCCTGACTTTC
-	-	TRBV28	TRBJ2-2	CASHGEGAGELFF	TGTGCCAGCCACGGAGAGGGTGCCGGGGAGCTGTTTTTT
TRBD1	-	TRBV29-1	TRBJ1-2	CSVARDPGGRSKYGYTF	TGCAGCGTTGCCCGAGATCCAGGGGGCCGCTCAAAATATGGCTACACCTTC
TRBD2	-	TRBV5-4	TRBJ2-1	CASSLAGGGYNEQFF	TGTGCCAGCAGCTTGGCGGGAGGGGGTTACAATGAGCAGTTCTTC
TRBD1	-	TRBV5-1	TRBJ1-1	CASSDSGQGPNTEAFF	TGCGCCAGCAGTGATTCGGGACAGGGACCGAACACTGAAGCTTTCTTT
-	few	TRBV7-2	TRBJ1-1	CASSPGQANTEAFF	TGTGCCAGCAGCCCCGGCCAGGCGAACACTGAAGCTTTCTTT
TRBD1	-	TRBV7-9	TRBJ1-5	CASSRTGVNQPQHF	TGTGCCAGCAGCAGGACAGGGGTTAATCAGCCCCAGCATTTT
TRBD2	few	TRBV7-2	TRBJ2-1	CASSLVRTSGGYNEQFF	TGTGCCAGCAGCTTAGTTAGGACTAGCGGGGGCTACAATGAGCAGTTCTTC
-	few	TRBV19	TRBJ1-6	CASSIENSPLHF	TGTGCCAGTAGTATTGAGAATTCACCCCTCCACTTT
-	few	TRBV9	TRBJ1-2	CASSYSGTLRNYGYTF	TGTGCCAGCAGTTATTCCGGGACACTAAGGAACTATGGCTACACCTTC
-	-	TRBV4-2	TRBJ1-4	CASSQSGGNEKLFF	TGTGCCAGCAGCCAATCCGGGGGTAATGAAAAACTGTTTTTT
-	-	TRBV19	TRBJ1-5	CASSIRGQSNQPQHF	TGTGCCAGTAGTATCCGCGGGCAGAGCAATCAGCCCCAGCATTTT
TRBD2	few	TRBV9	TRBJ2-6	CASTLSLAGAGANVLTF	TGTGCCAGCACTCTATCACTAGCGGGAGCCGGGGCCAACGTCCTGACTTTC
-	few	TRBV15	TRBJ1-6	CATSRDPPRFNSPLHF	TGTGCCACCAGCAGAGATCCCCCCAGATTCAATTCACCCCTCCACTTT
TRBD2	-	TRBV4-1	TRBJ2-5	CASSQDGAGGEETQYF	TGCGCCAGCAGCCAAGACGGCGCGGGAGGGGAAGAGACCCAGTACTTC
TRBD2	-	TRBV19	TRBJ2-3	CASSLRLAGVDTQYF	TGTGCCAGTAGTCTCCGACTAGCGGGAGTAGATACGCAGTATTTT
TRBD1	-	TRBV7-9	TRBJ2-2	CASRRDRVIGELFF	TGTGCCAGCAGACGGGACAGGGTCATCGGGGAGCTGTTTTTT
-	few	TRBV7-9	TRBJ2-3	CASSLGGTDTQYF	TGTGCCAGCAGCTTAGGAGGCACAGATACGCAGTATTTT
-	few	TRBV14	TRBJ1-1	CASSDLGGLLAEAFF	TGTGCCAGCAGCGACCTGGGGGGGCTATTGGCTGAAGCTTTCTTT
TRBD1	few	TRBV7-9	TRBJ2-3	CASSQTGQVTTDTQYF	TGTGCCAGCAGCCAAACGGGACAGGTGACCACAGATACGCAGTATTTT
-	few	TRBV18	TRBJ2-5	CASSPQTSQETQYF	TGTGCCAGCTCACCACAGACTAGCCAAGAGACCCAGTACTTC
-	few	TRBV6-4	TRBJ2-5	CASTRQDGETQYF	TGTGCCAGCACCAGACAGGATGGAGAGACCCAGTACTTC
-	few	TRBV7-9	TRBJ2-1	CASSLADYSYNEQFF	TGTGCCAGCAGCTTGGCGGACTACTCCTACAATGAGCAGTTCTTC
-	-	TRBV27	TRBJ1-1	CASRGLGGWGTEAFF	TGTGCCAGCAGAGGCTTGGGGGGATGGGGCACTGAAGCTTTCTTT
-	-	TRBV6-5	TRBJ1-2	CASSYSSGGYTF	TGTGCCAGCAGTTACTCTTCGGGGGGCTACACCTTC
-	-	TRBV7-9	TRBJ1-4	CASSLAGGAEKLFF	TGTGCCAGCAGCTTAGCTGGCGGGGCCGAAAAACTGTTTTTT
TRBD2	few	TRBV7-3	TRBJ2-1	CASSKEAGTVEITGTNHNEQFF	TGTGCCAGCAGCAAAGAGGCCGGGACGGTGGAAATTACCGGGACTAACCACAATGAGCAGTTCTTC
-	-	TRBV9	TRBJ2-1	CASSAWTEFHNEQFF	TGTGCCAGCAGCGCGTGGACTGAGTTCCACAATGAGCAGTTCTTC
-	few	TRBV14	TRBJ2-6	CASSPWGRGSSGANVLTF	TGTGCCAGCAGCCCCTGGGGCAGGGGTTCCTCTGGGGCCAACGTCCTGACTTTC
-	-	TRBV28	TRBJ2-7	CASSYPGSSYEQYF	TGTGCCAGCAGTTACCCGGGTTCCTCCTACGAGCAGTACTTC
-	-	TRBV10-3	TRBJ2-5	CAITKDRSQETQYF	TGTGCCATCACTAAAGACAGGTCCCAAGAGACCCAGTACTTC
TRBD1	few	TRBV25-1	TRBJ1-1	CASAQTGRNTEAFF	TGTGCCAGCGCCCAGACAGGGCGGAACACTGAAGCTTTCTTT
-	-	TRBV11-2	TRBJ1-1	CASSLDLAGLGGEAFF	TGTGCCAGCAGCTTAGACTTGGCGGGGTTGGGTGGTGAAGCTTTCTTT
-	-	TRBV4-1	TRBJ2-1	CASSQRGGEQFF	TGCGCCAGCAGCCAGAGGGGAGGTGAGCAGTTCTTC